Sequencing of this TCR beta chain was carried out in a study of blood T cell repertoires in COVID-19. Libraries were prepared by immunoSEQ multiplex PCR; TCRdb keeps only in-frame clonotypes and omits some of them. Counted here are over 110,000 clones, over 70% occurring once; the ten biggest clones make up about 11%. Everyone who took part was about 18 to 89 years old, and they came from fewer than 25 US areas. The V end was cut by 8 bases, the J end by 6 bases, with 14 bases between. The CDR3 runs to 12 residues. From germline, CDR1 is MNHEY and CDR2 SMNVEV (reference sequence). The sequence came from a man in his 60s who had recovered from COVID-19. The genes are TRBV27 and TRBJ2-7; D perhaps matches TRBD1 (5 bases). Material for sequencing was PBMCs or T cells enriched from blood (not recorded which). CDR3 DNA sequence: TGTGCCAGCGGCTCTCCAGGGTTCGAGCAGTACTTC. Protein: CASGSPGFEQYF.